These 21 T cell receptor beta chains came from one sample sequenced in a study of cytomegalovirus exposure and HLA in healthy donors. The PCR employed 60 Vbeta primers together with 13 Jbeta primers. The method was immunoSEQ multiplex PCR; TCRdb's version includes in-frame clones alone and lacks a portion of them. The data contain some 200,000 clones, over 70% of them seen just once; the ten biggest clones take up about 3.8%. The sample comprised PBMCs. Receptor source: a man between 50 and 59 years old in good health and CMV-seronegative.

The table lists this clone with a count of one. This CDR3 reads CAISESRFGTGGNSDTQYF. In nucleotides, the CDR3 is TGTGCCATCAGTGAGTCTCGCTTCGGTACAGGGGGAAACTCAGATACGCAGTATTTT. The genes are TRBV10-3 and TRBJ2-3; 8 bases are a match to TRBD1. Losses at the gene ends were 0 bases for V and 4 bases for J; bases not matched to a gene: 15. CDR3 size: 19 residues. Looked up from germline, CDR1 is ENHRY and CDR2 is SYGVKD.

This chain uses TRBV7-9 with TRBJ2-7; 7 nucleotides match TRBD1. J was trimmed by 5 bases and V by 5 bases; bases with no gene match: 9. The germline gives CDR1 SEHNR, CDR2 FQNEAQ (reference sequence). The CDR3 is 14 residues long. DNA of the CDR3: TGTGCCAGCAGCCCGGACAGGAATTGGGACGAGCAGTACTTC. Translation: CASSPDRNWDEQYF. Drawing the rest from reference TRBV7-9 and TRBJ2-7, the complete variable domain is DTGVSQNPRHKITKRGQNVTFRCDPISEHNRLYWYRQTLGQGPEFLTYFQNEAQLEKSRLLSDRFSAERPKGSFSTLEIQRTEQGDSAMYLCASSPDRNWDEQYFGPGTRLTVT.

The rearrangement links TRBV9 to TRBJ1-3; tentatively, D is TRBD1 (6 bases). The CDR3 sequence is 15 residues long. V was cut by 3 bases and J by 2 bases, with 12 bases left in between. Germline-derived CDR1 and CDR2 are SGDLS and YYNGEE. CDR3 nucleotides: TGTGCCAGCAGCGCGAGCCAGGGGACTGGAAACACCATATATTTT. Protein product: CASSASQGTGNTIYF.

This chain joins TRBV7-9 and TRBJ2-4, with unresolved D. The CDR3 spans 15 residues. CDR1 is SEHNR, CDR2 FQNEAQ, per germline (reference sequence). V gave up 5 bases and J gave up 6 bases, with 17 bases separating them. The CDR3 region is CASSPSQEERNIQYF. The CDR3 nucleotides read TGTGCCAGCAGCCCCTCCCAGGAAGAAAGAAACATTCAGTACTTC.

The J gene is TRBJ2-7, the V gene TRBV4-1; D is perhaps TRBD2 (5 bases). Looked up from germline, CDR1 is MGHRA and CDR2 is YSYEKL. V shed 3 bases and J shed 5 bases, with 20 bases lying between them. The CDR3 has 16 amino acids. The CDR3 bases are TGCGCCAGCAGCCAGAGAGGCGGGTCGGGCTACGACGAGCAGTACTTC. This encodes CASSQRGGSGYDEQYF.

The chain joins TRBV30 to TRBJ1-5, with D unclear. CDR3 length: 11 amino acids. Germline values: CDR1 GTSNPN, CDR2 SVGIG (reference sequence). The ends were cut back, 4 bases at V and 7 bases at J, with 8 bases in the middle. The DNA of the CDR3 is TGTGCCTGGACTCGGTGGCAGCCCCAGCATTTT. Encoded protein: CAWTRWQPQHF.

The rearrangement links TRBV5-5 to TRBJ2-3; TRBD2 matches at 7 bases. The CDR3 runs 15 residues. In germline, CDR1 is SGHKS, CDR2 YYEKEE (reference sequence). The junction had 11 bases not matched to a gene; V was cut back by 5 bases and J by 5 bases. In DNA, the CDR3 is TGTGCCAGCAGTCAGAGGCCTGGGAGGGGAGATACGCAGTATTTT. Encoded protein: CASSQRPGRGDTQYF.

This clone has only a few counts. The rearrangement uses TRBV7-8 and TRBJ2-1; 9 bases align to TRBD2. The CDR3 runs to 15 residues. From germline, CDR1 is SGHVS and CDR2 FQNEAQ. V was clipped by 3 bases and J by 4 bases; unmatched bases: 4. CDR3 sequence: CASSFGLAPYNEQFF. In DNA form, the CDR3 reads TGTGCCAGCAGCTTCGGACTAGCGCCTTACAATGAGCAGTTCTTC.

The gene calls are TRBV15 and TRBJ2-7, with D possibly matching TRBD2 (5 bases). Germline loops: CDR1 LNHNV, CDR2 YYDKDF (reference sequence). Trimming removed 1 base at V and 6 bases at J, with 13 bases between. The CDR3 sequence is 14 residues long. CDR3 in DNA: TGTGCCACCAGCAGAGGGGAGTATAAGGGCGAGCAGTACTTC. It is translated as CATSRGEYKGEQYF.

Written as DNA, the CDR3 is TGTGCCAGCAGCCGTTACTTAGCGGGGGGGGAAGAGACCCAGTACTTC. Residues: CASSRYLAGGEETQYF. The gene calls are TRBV7-2 and TRBJ2-5; 11 nucleotides agree with TRBD2. Germline V gene lookup returns CDR1 SGHTA and CDR2 FQGNSA. The CDR3 contains 16 residues. The V gene end was trimmed by 5 bases and the J gene end by 3 bases; junction bases not matched to a gene: 8.

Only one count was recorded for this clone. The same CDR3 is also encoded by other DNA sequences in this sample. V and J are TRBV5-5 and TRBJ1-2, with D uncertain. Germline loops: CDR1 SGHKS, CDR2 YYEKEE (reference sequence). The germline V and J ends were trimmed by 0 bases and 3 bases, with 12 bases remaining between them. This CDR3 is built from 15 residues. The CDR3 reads CASSLDPGSDYGYTF. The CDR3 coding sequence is TGTGCCAGCAGCTTGGATCCGGGGTCCGACTATGGCTACACCTTC.

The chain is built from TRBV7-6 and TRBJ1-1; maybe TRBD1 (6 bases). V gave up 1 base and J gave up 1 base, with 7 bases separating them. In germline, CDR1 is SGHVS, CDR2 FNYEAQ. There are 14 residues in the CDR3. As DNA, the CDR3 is TGTGCCAGCAGCTTAGGGACAGCGAACACTGAAGCTTTCTTT. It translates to CASSLGTANTEAFF.

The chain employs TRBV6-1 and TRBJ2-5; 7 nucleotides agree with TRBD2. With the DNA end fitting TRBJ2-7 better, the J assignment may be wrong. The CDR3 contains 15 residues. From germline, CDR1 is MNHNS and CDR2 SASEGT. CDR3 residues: CASSEAPPGGYEQYF. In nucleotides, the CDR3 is TGTGCCAGCAGTGAAGCCCCCCCGGGAGGCTACGAGCAGTACTTC.

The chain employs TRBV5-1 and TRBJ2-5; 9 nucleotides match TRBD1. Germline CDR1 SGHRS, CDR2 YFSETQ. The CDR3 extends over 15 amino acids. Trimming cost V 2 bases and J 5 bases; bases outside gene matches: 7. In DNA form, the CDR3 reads TGCGCCAGCAGCTTTGGGGACAGGGCGGCGGAGACCCAGTACTTC. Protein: CASSFGDRAAETQYF.

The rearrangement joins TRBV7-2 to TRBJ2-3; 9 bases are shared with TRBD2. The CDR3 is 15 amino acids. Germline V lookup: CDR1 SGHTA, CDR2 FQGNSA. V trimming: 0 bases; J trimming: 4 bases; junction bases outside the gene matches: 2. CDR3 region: CASSLAGLAPDTQYF. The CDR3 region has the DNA TGTGCCAGCAGCTTAGCGGGACTAGCCCCAGATACGCAGTATTTT.

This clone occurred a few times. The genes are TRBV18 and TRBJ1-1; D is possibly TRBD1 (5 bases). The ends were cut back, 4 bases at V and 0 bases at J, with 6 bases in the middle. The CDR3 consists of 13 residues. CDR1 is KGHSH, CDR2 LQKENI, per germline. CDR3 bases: TGTGCCAGCTCACGACAGTTGAACACTGAAGCTTTCTTT. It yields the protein CASSRQLNTEAFF.

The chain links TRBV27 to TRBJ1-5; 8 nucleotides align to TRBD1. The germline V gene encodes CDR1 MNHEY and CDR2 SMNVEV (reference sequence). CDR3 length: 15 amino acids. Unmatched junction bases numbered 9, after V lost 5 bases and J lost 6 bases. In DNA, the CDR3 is TGTGCCAGCAGTATGGACAGGGATAGGGTTCAGCCCCAGCATTTT. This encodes CASSMDRDRVQPQHF.

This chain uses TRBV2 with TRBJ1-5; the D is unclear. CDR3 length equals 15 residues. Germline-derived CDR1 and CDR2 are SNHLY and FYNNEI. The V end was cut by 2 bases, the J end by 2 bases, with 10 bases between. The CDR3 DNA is TGTGCCAGCAGTGAATGGTCGGTTCGCAATCAGCCCCAGCATTTT. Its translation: CASSEWSVRNQPQHF. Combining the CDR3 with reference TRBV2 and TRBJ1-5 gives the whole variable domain EPEVTQTPSHQVTQMGQEVILRCVPISNHLYFYWYRQILGQKVEFLVSFYNNEISEKSEIFDDQFSVERPDGSNFTLKIRSTKLEDSAMYFCASSEWSVRNQPQHFGDGTRLSIL.

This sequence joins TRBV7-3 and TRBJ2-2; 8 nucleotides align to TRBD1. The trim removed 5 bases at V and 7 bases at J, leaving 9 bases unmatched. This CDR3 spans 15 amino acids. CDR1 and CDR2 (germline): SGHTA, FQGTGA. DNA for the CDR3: TGTGCCAGCAGCACTGGACAGGGAAATTACGGGGAGCTGTTTTTT. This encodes CASSTGQGNYGELFF.

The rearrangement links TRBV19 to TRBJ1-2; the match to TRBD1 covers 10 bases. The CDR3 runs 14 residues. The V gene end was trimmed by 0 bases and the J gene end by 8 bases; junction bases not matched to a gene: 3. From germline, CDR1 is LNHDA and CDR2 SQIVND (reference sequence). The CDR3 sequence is CASSIDGDRGGYTF. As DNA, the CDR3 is TGTGCCAGTAGTATAGATGGGGACAGGGGAGGCTACACCTTC.

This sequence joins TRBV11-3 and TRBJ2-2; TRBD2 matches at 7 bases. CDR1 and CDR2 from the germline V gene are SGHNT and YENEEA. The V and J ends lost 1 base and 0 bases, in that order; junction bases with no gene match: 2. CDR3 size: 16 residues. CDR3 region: CASSLVAGANTGELFF. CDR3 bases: TGTGCCAGCAGCTTAGTGGCGGGGGCGAACACCGGGGAGCTGTTTTTT.